This T cell receptor beta chain was sequenced for a study of blood T cells in healthy people across ages. The study's findings and limits: Donors of long life had a larger count of naive CD4+ cells and greater diversity than aged donors.

In the case of this clonotype: The antigen remains undetermined.

Together with a sample-barcoded 5' primer, a J-beta primer mix was included in a second PCR lasting about 6 to 11 cycles. Every single cDNA molecule received a tag from a template-switch adaptor with 12 random nucleotides. MiXCR, run by TCRdb on the 5' RACE reads, gives a single entry per CDR3 protein. The data hold 1.5 million to 2 million distinct CDR3 sequences, with around half observed a single time. Donors gave around 10 milliliters of peripheral blood apiece. Total RNA was isolated from each sample in quantities of at least 6 micrograms. The TCR originated in a woman in her 40s in good health. Sequencing was performed on blood.

CDR3 protein: CASWRGSSEQYF. CDR3 coding DNA: TGTGCCAGTTGGAGGGGGTCGAGCGAGCAGTACTTC. V and J are TRBV6-6 and TRBJ2-7; D is tentatively TRBD1 or TRBD2 (6 bases each). Germline V lookup: CDR1 MNHNY, CDR2 SVGAGI (reference sequence). This CDR3 region has 12 residues. Trimming removed 9 bases at V and 6 bases at J, with 15 bases between.